This TCR beta chain was sequenced in a study of blood T cell repertoires in COVID-19. As for the study in general: Acute-phase and convalescent COVID-19 samples originated in the United States, Italy and Spain. T cells, B-cell-depleted T cells, or PBMCs provided the cDNA or gDNA that served as material.

CDR3 size: 11 residues. CDR1 and CDR2 (germline): MDHEN, SYDVKM. Remarks on this clone: At one boundary the junction diverges from the germline segment, which might be a read error.

Study processing details: For nucleated cells, counts were estimated from reference gene primer amplification. TCRdb's table, derived via immunoSEQ multiplex PCR, lists solely in-frame clones and lacks some. V and J calls and clone size are as listed in that table; D and trimming were resolved from the DNA. Here the sample spans 140,000 or so clones, over 70% being singletons. The clonotype comes from a woman in her fifties or sixties with acute or convalescent COVID-19. The chain recombines TRBV28 with TRBJ2-1; D unresolved. Sequencing was done on a sample of peripheral blood. The CDR3 nucleotides are TGTGCCGGCAGCAGCTACAATGAGCAGTTCTTC. Translated: CAGSSYNEQFF.